Below, 3 T cell receptor beta chains from the same sample are listed, as sequenced in a study of blood T cells in healthy people across ages. Primed by a sample-barcoded 5' primer and a J-beta primer mix, a second PCR proceeded for roughly 6 to 12 cycles. MiXCR, applied by TCRdb to the 5' RACE reads, yields one record per CDR3 protein. This sample has hundreds of thousands of distinct CDR3 sequences, with more than 25% found just once. Source material: blood. Every receptor here comes from a woman older than 75 in good health.

This chain links TRBV20-1 with TRBJ2-5; weak D call: TRBD2 (6 bases). The CDR3 covers 11 residues. CDR1 and CDR2 (germline): DFQATT, SNEGSKA (reference sequence). The V end lost 5 bases, the J end lost 3 bases, and 7 bases lay between the germline ends. CDR3 in amino acids: CSAWREETQYF. The CDR3 nucleotides read TGCAGTGCTTGGAGGGAAGAGACCCAGTACTTC.

This clonotype was detected ten times or more. CDR3 nucleotide sequence: TGTGCCAGCAGCTTAGATTCGGGGGGGGTCACAGATACGCAGTATTTT. It is translated as CASSLDSGGVTDTQYF. This chain links TRBV11-2 with TRBJ2-3, with 8 bases matching TRBD2. With 0 bases clipped from V and 2 bases from J, the junction kept 4 bases outside the gene matches. CDR3 size: 16 residues. From germline, CDR1 is SGHAT and CDR2 FQNNGV. Full variable domain (missing parts from reference TRBV11-2 and TRBJ2-3): EAGVAQSPRYKIIEKRQSVAFWCNPISGHATLYWYQQILGQGPKLLIQFQNNGVVDDSQLPKDRFSAERLKGVDSTLKIQPAKLEDSAVYLCASSLDSGGVTDTQYFGPGTRLTVL.

This clonotype was seen ten or more times. The V call is TRBV28, the J call TRBJ2-7; D is ambiguous. This CDR3 comprises 13 residues. Trimming stripped 7 bases from V and 6 bases from J, with 16 bases between. From germline, CDR1 is MDHEN and CDR2 SYDVKM. The CDR3 loop is CASIRHKVGEQYF. The CDR3 coding sequence is TGTGCCAGCATTCGGCACAAGGTCGGCGAGCAGTACTTC.